This T cell receptor beta chain stems from a study of blood T cell repertoires in COVID-19. Study-level information: COVID-19 samples, acute and convalescent, were from the United States, Italy and Spain. T cells, B-cell-depleted T cells, or PBMCs provided the cDNA or gDNA that served as material.

V lost 0 bases, J lost 7 bases, and 7 bases stayed unmatched. Per germline, CDR1 MNHEY and CDR2 SMNVEV (reference sequence). This CDR3 contains 17 residues. Authors' analysis steps: Amplified reference gene primers provided the basis for estimating nucleated cell counts. Measured with immunoSEQ multiplex PCR; TCRdb has only the in-frame clones, and not every one. The V and J calls and the clone size are those of that table, but D and trimming were determined from the DNA. This sample has approximately 300,000 clones, with roughly 89% found just once. V usage is TRBV27 and J usage is TRBJ1-6; TRBD1 matches 9 bases. The clonotype comes from a woman between 25 and 40 years old with COVID-19, enrolled during active disease. The material sequenced was peripheral blood. The CDR3 sequence is CASSLSQGARGNSPLHF. The CDR3 nucleotides read TGTGCCAGCAGTTTATCACAGGGGGCAAGGGGGAATTCACCCCTCCACTTT.